This passage covers 27 T cell receptor beta chains from one sample sequenced in a study of cytomegalovirus exposure and HLA in healthy donors. Researchers ran the PCR with 60 Vbeta and 13 Jbeta primers. The protocol was immunoSEQ multiplex PCR, while the TCRdb copy is restricted to in-frame clones and leaves out a portion. The sample lists 100,000 or so clones; roughly an eighth were seen once. The specimen sequenced was PBMCs. These receptors all come from a man aged 40-50 years in good health and CMV-seropositive.

The chain combines TRBV13 with TRBJ2-6; D possibly corresponds to TRBD2 (5 bases). CDR1 is PRHDT, CDR2 FYEKMQ, per germline (reference sequence). The CDR3 is made up of 16 amino acids. The V end was cut by 2 bases, the J end by 2 bases, with 10 bases between. The CDR3 region has the DNA TGTGCCAGCAGCTTAAGACGGGGAGCTGGGGCCAACGTCCTGACTTTC. It yields the protein CASSLRRGAGANVLTF.

The chain couples TRBV7-2 to TRBJ2-2, with TRBD2 identical over 7 bases. The CDR3 length is 17 residues. The trim removed 1 base at V and 7 bases at J, leaving 12 bases unmatched. Germline V lookup: CDR1 SGHTA, CDR2 FQGNSA. CDR3 residues: CASSLDGTGGPSGELFF. DNA for the CDR3: TGTGCCAGCAGCTTAGATGGAACGGGAGGTCCCAGCGGGGAGCTGTTTTTT.

The chain recombines TRBV5-6 with TRBJ2-7, with 8 positions matching TRBD1. Germline V gene lookup returns CDR1 SGHDT and CDR2 YYEEEE. V lost 2 bases and J lost 2; bases outside the gene matches: 3. The CDR3 runs to 14 residues. Here the CDR3 DNA reads TGTGCCAGCAGCTTTGGACAGGGCCCCTACGAGCAGTACTTC. This gives the protein CASSFGQGPYEQYF.

This clone was picked up a small number of times. The J gene is TRBJ2-3, the V gene TRBV19; 8 bases align to TRBD2. V shed 5 bases, J shed 3 bases, and the junction held 4 bases outside the gene matches. The CDR3 has 14 residues. The germline CDR1 and CDR2 sequences are LNHDA and SQIVND (reference sequence). CDR3 residues: CASSFPGGTDTQYF. The CDR3 DNA reads TGTGCCAGTAGTTTCCCGGGGGGGACAGATACGCAGTATTTT.

This clone was counted between two and nine times. J is TRBJ2-2 and V is TRBV5-4, with 7 positions matching TRBD1. V trimming: 3 bases; J trimming: 4 bases; junction bases outside the gene matches: 6. The CDR3 has 15 amino acids. Germline V gives CDR1 SGHNT, CDR2 YYREEE (reference sequence). The CDR3 bases are TGTGCCAGCAGCTCAGACTACAGGGGCACCGGGGAGCTGTTTTTT. This gives the protein CASSSDYRGTGELFF. Full variable domain (remainder filled in from reference TRBV5-4 and TRBJ2-2): ETGVTQSPTHLIKTRGQQVTLRCSSQSGHNTVSWYQQALGQGPQFIFQYYREEENGRGNFPPRFSGLQFPNYSSELNVNALELDDSALYLCASSSDYRGTGELFFGEGSRLTVL.

This clone was detected only once. The V call is TRBV9, the J call TRBJ2-1, with TRBD2 identical over 9 bases. Germline CDR1 is SGDLS and CDR2 is YYNGEE. V dropped 0 bases and J dropped 4; count of bases not matched to a gene: 11. The CDR3 has 18 amino acids. Written as DNA, the CDR3 is TGTGCCAGCAGCGTAGAAGGCGGGAGGGCCGCATCATACAATGAGCAGTTCTTC. Translation: CASSVEGGRAASYNEQFF.

This clone was counted only a few times. The chain is built from TRBV7-9 and TRBJ1-3, with TRBD1 identical over 7 bases. The trim removed 1 base at V and 6 bases at J, leaving 12 bases unmatched. The CDR3 totals 17 residues. Germline V gene lookup returns CDR1 SEHNR and CDR2 FQNEAQ (reference sequence). For the CDR3, the DNA is TGTGCCAGCAGCTTAGACGGAGCATCGGGACAGTTAAACACCATATATTTT. Translating gives CASSLDGASGQLNTIYF. Looking up the rest from reference TRBV7-9 and TRBJ1-3 gives the full variable domain: DTGVSQNPRHKITKRGQNVTFRCDPISEHNRLYWYRQTLGQGPEFLTYFQNEAQLEKSRLLSDRFSAERPKGSFSTLEIQRTEQGDSAMYLCASSLDGASGQLNTIYFGEGSWLTVV.

This clone was found a few times. V gene TRBV25-1 combines with J gene TRBJ1-2; TRBD1 is a possible D gene (6 bases). Looked up from germline, CDR1 is MGHDK and CDR2 is SYGVNS. Trimming left V 4 bases short and J 8 bases short, with 17 bases between. This CDR3 region has 14 residues. The CDR3: CASSGTGFSYGYTF. CDR3 coding DNA: TGTGCCAGCAGTGGAACAGGGTTCTCCTACGGCTACACCTTC.

This chain uses TRBV27 with TRBJ1-5; 7 positions agree with TRBD1. V lost 5 bases and J lost 1; bases outside the gene matches: 5. CDR1 is MNHEY, CDR2 SMNVEV, per germline (reference sequence). The CDR3 covers 15 residues. CDR3 protein: CASSQTGTSNQPQHF. The CDR3 bases are TGTGCCAGCAGTCAGACAGGGACGAGCAATCAGCCCCAGCATTTT.

The chain employs TRBV4-1 and TRBJ1-2; 12 bases match TRBD1. Germline V gene data show CDR1 as MGHRA and CDR2 as YSYEKL. V lost 4 bases and J lost 0; bases outside the gene matches: 3. The CDR3 runs to 16 residues. CDR3 nucleotides: TGCGCCAGCAGCCGGGGACAGGGGGCGACTAACTATGGCTACACCTTC. It codes for CASSRGQGATNYGYTF.

This clone was picked up a small number of times. The CDR3 is CASSQLQTSGRPEQFF. The CDR3 DNA reads TGCGCCAGCAGCCAATTACAGACTAGCGGGAGGCCTGAGCAGTTCTTC. V usage is TRBV5-1 and J usage is TRBJ2-1; 13 bases fit TRBD2. V shed 4 bases and J 9 bases; nucleotides not matched to a gene: 10. The CDR3 is 16 residues long. The germline V gene has CDR1 SGHRS and CDR2 YFSETQ.

This rearrangement joins TRBV6-1 to TRBJ2-1; 9 bases are shared with TRBD2. The CDR3 runs to 13 residues. Germline CDR1 and CDR2: MNHNS and SASEGT. V lost 7 bases, J lost 15 bases, and 13 bases stayed unmatched. CDR3 protein: CASTKSLREGRFF. CDR3 sequence (DNA): TGTGCCAGCACCAAGTCATTGCGGGAGGGCCGGTTCTTC.

The sample holds a few counts of this clone. This chain connects TRBV5-6 to TRBJ2-5; 11 bases are a match to TRBD2. The J call may be wrong; the DNA end is better matched by TRBJ2-7. From germline, CDR1 is SGHDT and CDR2 YYEEEE. The CDR3 is 18 residues long. The CDR3 region has the DNA TGTGCCAGCAGCTCCCGTCAAACAGAGACTAGCGGGACTTTCGAGCAGTACTTC. Protein: CASSSRQTETSGTFEQYF.

In its sample, this clone was seen a few times. The chain carries TRBV7-9 and TRBJ1-5, with 9 nucleotides matching TRBD1. V lost 5 bases and J lost 8; bases outside the gene matches: 7. CDR1 and CDR2 (germline): SEHNR, FQNEAQ (reference sequence). The CDR3 runs to 14 residues. Here the CDR3 DNA reads TGTGCCAGCAGCCAACAGACAGGGGGAGAGCCCCAGCATTTT. It encodes CASSQQTGGEPQHF.

The chain uses TRBV9 and TRBJ1-3, with D tentatively TRBD1 (6 bases). Germline V CDR1 and CDR2: SGDLS, YYNGEE. Trimming cost V 4 bases and J 2 bases, with 10 bases left between them. This CDR3 spans 14 amino acids. The CDR3 loop reads CASSQNRAGNTIYF. DNA of the CDR3: TGTGCCAGCAGCCAGAACAGGGCTGGAAACACCATATATTTT.

The chain employs TRBV10-2 and TRBJ1-3; no firm D call. The V and J ends lost 7 bases and 0 bases respectively, with 7 bases between them. Germline CDR1 reads WSHSY; CDR2 reads SAAADI. The CDR3 has 13 amino acids. CDR3 sequence reads: CASTRSSGNTIYF. In DNA, the CDR3 is TGCGCCAGCACAAGGAGCTCTGGAAACACCATATATTTT.

This clone was counted between two and nine times. V and J are TRBV7-8 and TRBJ2-1; 11 bases are a match to TRBD2. CDR1 is SGHVS and CDR2 is FQNEAQ in the germline V gene. V shed 3 bases and J 10 bases; nucleotides not matched to a gene: 8. The CDR3 runs 15 residues. The CDR3 bases are TGTGCCAGCAGCTTTTTAGCGGGAGGGCCAAGGGAGCAGTTCTTC. Amino acids: CASSFLAGGPREQFF.

Written as DNA, the CDR3 is TGTGCCAGTAGTATTGCTAGCGGGAGCGGTGAGACCCAGTACTTC. Amino acid sequence: CASSIASGSGETQYF. This sequence joins TRBV19 and TRBJ2-5; TRBD2 agrees at 10 bases. Germline assignment: CDR1 LNHDA and CDR2 SQIVND (reference sequence). CDR3 length: 15 residues. V lost 3 bases to trimming and J lost 5 bases; unmatched junction nucleotides: 6.

The table lists this clone with a few counts. This CDR3 reads CASSSPEGYEQYF. Written as DNA, the CDR3 is TGTGCCAGCAGCTCACCGGAGGGCTACGAGCAGTACTTC. This chain uses TRBV7-9 with TRBJ2-7, with a weak D call TRBD2 (6 bases). Germline loops: CDR1 SEHNR, CDR2 FQNEAQ (reference sequence). The CDR3 has 13 residues. The ends were cut back, 4 bases at V and 3 bases at J, with 10 bases in the middle.

This clone was found a few times. The chain joins TRBV4-2 to TRBJ2-7, with 8 bases matching TRBD1. After removal of 1 base from V and 3 bases from J, the junction contained 8 bases not matched to a gene. Germline V gives CDR1 LGHNA, CDR2 YNFKEQ. This CDR3 is built from 16 residues. The CDR3 DNA reads as TGTGCCAGCAGCCAAGGCTCCGGGACAGGACTCTACGAGCAGTACTTC. It codes for CASSQGSGTGLYEQYF.

This sequence joins TRBV5-8 and TRBJ2-7; 9 bases agree with TRBD2. V trimming: 4 bases; J trimming: 5 bases; junction bases outside the gene matches: 10. From germline, CDR1 is SGHTS and CDR2 YDEGEE. This CDR3 has 15 residues. The CDR3 DNA reads TGTGCCAGCAGCGCCTTAGCGGGAGTTCGCCACGAGCAGTACTTC. Protein sequence: CASSALAGVRHEQYF.

In its sample, this clone was seen a few times. The V call is TRBV7-6, the J call TRBJ1-3; D is uncertain. Germline V CDR1 and CDR2: SGHVS, FNYEAQ. The CDR3 is 17 residues long. Trimming left V 5 bases short and J 2 bases short, with 19 bases between. CDR3 amino acids: CASSPRGGGSTGNTIYF. As DNA, the CDR3 is TGTGCCAGCAGCCCCCGAGGCGGAGGGAGTACTGGAAACACCATATATTTT.

The chain combines TRBV11-1 with TRBJ2-7; 8 nucleotides align to TRBD1. The germline CDR1 and CDR2 sequences are SGHAT and FQDESV (reference sequence). This CDR3 has 13 amino acids. Germline trimming cut 4 bases from V and 2 bases from J; bases unmatched to any gene: 1. CDR3 residues: CASSSTGAYEQYF. The CDR3 nucleotides read TGTGCCAGCAGCTCGACAGGGGCCTACGAGCAGTACTTC.

This clone occurred a few times. The V gene is TRBV7-2, the J gene TRBJ2-7; the match to TRBD2 covers 11 bases. Germline trimming cut 1 base from V and 0 bases from J; bases unmatched to any gene: 2. This CDR3 spans 16 amino acids. CDR1 SGHTA and CDR2 FQGNSA come from the germline V gene. This chain's CDR3 is CASSLEGTSGSYEQYF. DNA of the CDR3: TGTGCCAGCAGCTTAGAGGGGACTAGCGGCTCCTACGAGCAGTACTTC.

This clone has more than one count but fewer than ten. The V gene is TRBV6-1, the J gene TRBJ2-1; TRBD2 matches 7 bases. V shed 2 bases and J 3 bases; nucleotides not matched to a gene: 10. This CDR3 is 17 amino acids long. Germline CDR1 MNHNS, CDR2 SASEGT. CDR3 DNA: TGTGCCAGCAGTGAAATGGTAGGCGGGAGCATCTACAATGAGCAGTTCTTC. Its translation is CASSEMVGGSIYNEQFF.

This clone was recorded only once. This sequence joins TRBV19 and TRBJ2-7, with TRBD1 identical over 9 bases. CDR1 and CDR2 (germline): LNHDA, SQIVND (reference sequence). This CDR3 spans 14 amino acids. Trimming removed 2 bases from V and 7 bases from J; junction bases left unmatched: 6. The CDR3 nucleotides read TGTGCCAGTAGTATAAGCCAGGGGACAGGGGAGCAGTACTTC. Protein: CASSISQGTGEQYF.

The rearrangement joins TRBV4-1 to TRBJ1-5; D possibly corresponds to TRBD1 (6 bases). Trimming took 0 bases from V and 1 from J, leaving 16 bases between them. Germline CDR1 and CDR2: MGHRA and YSYEKL. The CDR3 spans 18 residues. CDR3 in DNA: TGCGCCAGCAGCCAAGATCCAGCCACAAGGGGGAGCAATCAGCCCCAGCATTTT. It yields the protein CASSQDPATRGSNQPQHF.